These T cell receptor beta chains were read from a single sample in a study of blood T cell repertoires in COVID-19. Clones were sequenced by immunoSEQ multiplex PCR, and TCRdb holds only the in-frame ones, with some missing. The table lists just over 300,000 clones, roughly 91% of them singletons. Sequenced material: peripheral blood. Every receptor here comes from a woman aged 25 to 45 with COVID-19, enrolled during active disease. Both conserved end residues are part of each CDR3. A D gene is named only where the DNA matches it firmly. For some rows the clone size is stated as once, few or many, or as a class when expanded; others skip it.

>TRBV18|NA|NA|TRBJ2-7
TGTGCCAGCTCGCACCCAGGGGCCGAGCAGTACTTC
CASSHPGAEQYF
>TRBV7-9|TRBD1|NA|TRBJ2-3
TGTGCCAGCAGCACCGGACAGGGAACAGATACGCAGTATTTT
CASSTGQGTDTQYF
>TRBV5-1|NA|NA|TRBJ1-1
TGCGCCAGCAGCTTGCAGGGGAACACTGAAGCTTTCTTT
CASSLQGNTEAFF
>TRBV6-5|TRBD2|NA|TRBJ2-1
TGTGCCAGCAGTCATAGCGGGGGGACCTACGGTGAGCAGTTCTTC
CASSHSGGTYGEQFF
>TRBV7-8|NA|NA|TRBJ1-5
TGTGCCAGCACCCTTAACTCGGACTACAATCAGCCCCAGCATTTT
CASTLNSDYNQPQHF
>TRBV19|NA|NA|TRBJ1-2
TGTGCCAGTAGTATAGATCGGACAGATGGCTACACCTTC
CASSIDRTDGYTF
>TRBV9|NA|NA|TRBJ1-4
TGTGCCAGCAGCGTAGCCCAATCCGGGGACTATGAAAAACTGTTTTTT
CASSVAQSGDYEKLFF
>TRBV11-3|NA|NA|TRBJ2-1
TGTGCCAGCAGCTTAACCCCGGCAGGGTGGTACAATGAGCAGTTCTTC
CASSLTPAGWYNEQFF
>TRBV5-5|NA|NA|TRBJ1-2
TGTGCCAGCAGCTTGGCCAACGGTGGCTACACCTTC
CASSLANGGYTF
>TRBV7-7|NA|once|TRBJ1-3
TGTGCTAGCAGCTTACGGCAGGGCTCTGGAAACACCATATATTTT
CASSLRQGSGNTIYF
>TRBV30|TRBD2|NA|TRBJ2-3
TGTGCCTCCCCTGGACTAGCCATTTTCGATACGCAGTATTTT
CASPGLAIFDTQYF
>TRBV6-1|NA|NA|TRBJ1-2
TGTGCCAGCAGTGAAGCCGGTGGCTACACCTTC
CASSEAGGYTF
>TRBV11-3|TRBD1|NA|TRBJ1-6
TGTGCCAGCAGCTTAAGAGGGACAGCTAATTCACCCCTCCACTTT
CASSLRGTANSPLHF
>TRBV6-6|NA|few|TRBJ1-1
TGTGCCAGCAGATCTCCAGGGGTCTGGACTGAAGCTTTCTTT
CASRSPGVWTEAFF
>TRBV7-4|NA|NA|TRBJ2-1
TGTGCCAGCAGCTTGTGCGTCGGACCGGGGAGGTTGGTTGAGCAGTTCTTC
CASSLCVGPGRLVEQFF
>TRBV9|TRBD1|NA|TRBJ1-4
TGTGCCAGCAGCCCCCGACAGGGGGCCCCAACTAATGAAAAACTGTTTTTT
CASSPRQGAPTNEKLFF
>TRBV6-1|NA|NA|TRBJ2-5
TGTGCCAGCAGTGAAGGTATCCAAGAGACCCAGTACTTC
CASSEGIQETQYF
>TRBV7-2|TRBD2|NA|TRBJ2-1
TGTGCCAGCAGCGGCCAGCCGGAAGGGACTAGCGGGGGTTACAATGAGCAGTTCTTC
CASSGQPEGTSGGYNEQFF
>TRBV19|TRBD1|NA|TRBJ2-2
TGTGCCAGTAGTATAGGACAGGGGTATACCACCGGGGAGCTGTTTTTT
CASSIGQGYTTGELFF
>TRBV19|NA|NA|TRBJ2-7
TGTGCCAGTAGTGGGAGAGAATACGAGCAGTACTTC
CASSGREYEQYF
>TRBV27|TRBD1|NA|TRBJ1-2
TGTGCCAGCAGTTACAGGACAGGGGAGGGCTACACCTTC
CASSYRTGEGYTF
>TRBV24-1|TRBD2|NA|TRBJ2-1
TGTGCCACCAGTGACCAGCGGGGTTCCTACAATGAGCAGTTCTTC
CATSDQRGSYNEQFF
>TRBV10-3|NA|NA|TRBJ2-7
TGTGCCATCAGCGACGGGGGGCCGGCGTGGGAGCAGTACTTC
CAISDGGPAWEQYF
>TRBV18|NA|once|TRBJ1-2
TGTGCCAGCTCACCGCGGGGCGATGGAAACTATGGCTACACCTTC
CASSPRGDGNYGYTF
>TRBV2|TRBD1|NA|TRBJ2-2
TGTGCCAGCAGTCGACAGGGTGCGGGCACCGGGGAGCTGTTTTTT
CASSRQGAGTGELFF
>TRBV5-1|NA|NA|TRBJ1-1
TGCGCCAGCAGCCTTACTCCCGGGAGGACTAAGCTGAACACTGAAGCTTTCTTT
CASSLTPGRTKLNTEAFF
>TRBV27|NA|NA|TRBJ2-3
TGTGCCAGCAGTTTAGGCAGAACAGATACGCAGTATTTT
CASSLGRTDTQYF
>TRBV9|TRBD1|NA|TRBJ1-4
TGTGCCAGCAGCGCGCCAGACAGGGTCCCCGAAAAACTGTTTTTT
CASSAPDRVPEKLFF
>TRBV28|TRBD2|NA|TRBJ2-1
TGTGCCAGCAGTTCAAGCGGGGGTGAGCAGTTCTTC
CASSSSGGEQFF
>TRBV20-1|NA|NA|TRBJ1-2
TGCAGTGCTAGGGGCGATGGCTACACCTTC
CSARGDGYTF
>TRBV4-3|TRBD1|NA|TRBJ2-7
TGCGCCAGCAGCCTAAGACAGGGGTACGAGCAGTACTTC
CASSLRQGYEQYF
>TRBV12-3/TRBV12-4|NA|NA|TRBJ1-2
TGTGCCAGCACCCTGGGGGGGGGCTATGGCTACACCTTC
CASTLGGGYGYTF
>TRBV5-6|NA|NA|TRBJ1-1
TGTGCCAGCAGCCTCGTTAGCGCAGGACTTCGAGCTTTCTTT
CASSLVSAGLRAFF
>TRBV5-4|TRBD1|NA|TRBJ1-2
TGTGCCAGCAGCTCGGGACAGTTTGGCTACACCTTC
CASSSGQFGYTF
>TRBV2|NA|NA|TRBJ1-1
TGTGCCAGCAGTGAAGAGGGGCCGGAGAACACTGAAGCTTTCTTT
CASSEEGPENTEAFF
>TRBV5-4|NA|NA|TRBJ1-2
TGTGCCACCCTGCAGGCGGGGGCTGGTGGCTACACCTTC
CATLQAGAGGYTF
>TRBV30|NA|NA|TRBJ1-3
TGTGCCTGGACAGGACAGCGGATCTCTGGAAACACCATATATTTT
CAWTGQRISGNTIYF
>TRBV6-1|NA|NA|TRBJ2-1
TGTGCCAGCAGTGAAGCTTGGGACATTCGTGAGCAGTTCTTC
CASSEAWDIREQFF
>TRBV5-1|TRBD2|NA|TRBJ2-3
TGCGCCAGCAGCTCTGGTAGCGGGGGTTCTAGCACAGATACGCAGTATTTT
CASSSGSGGSSTDTQYF
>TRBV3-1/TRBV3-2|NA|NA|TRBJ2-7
TGTGCCAGCAGCCAAGGGGCAGGGTACGAGCAGTACTTC
CASSQGAGYEQYF
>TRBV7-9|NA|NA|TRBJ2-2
TGTGCCAGCAGCGACGACTTTCACACCGGGGAGCTGTTTTTT
CASSDDFHTGELFF
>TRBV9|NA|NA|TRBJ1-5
TGTGCCAGCAGCTGGGGTGGAGGGAGCAATCAGCCCCAGCATTTT
CASSWGGGSNQPQHF
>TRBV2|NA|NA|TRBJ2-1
TGTGCCAGCACCTACACAGGTGGCGATGAGCAGTTCTTC
CASTYTGGDEQFF
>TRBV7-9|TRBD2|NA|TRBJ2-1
TGTGCCAGCAGCTTGGGCGGGGGGGCGATCCTGAATGAGCAGTTCTTC
CASSLGGGAILNEQFF